This TCR beta chain was captured in a study of OX40 agonist ivuxolimab in advanced cancers. Sequencing was performed with immunoSEQ multiplex PCR; in TCRdb, only in-frame clones are kept and a portion is missing. The sample lists about 110,000 clones, about 91% occurring once. V was cut by 3 bases and J by 4 bases, with 10 bases left in between. Germline V gives CDR1 SGHNT, CDR2 YYREEE (reference sequence). The CDR3 is 13 residues long. This clonotype was sampled from an adult with an advanced solid tumor such as melanoma, head and neck, liver or kidney cancer. V gene TRBV5-4 combines with J gene TRBJ1-1; D gene uncertain. The input for sequencing was CD4+ or CD8+ T cells sorted from blood, taken in a trial of the OX40 agonist ivuxolimab. The CDR3 loop reads CASSSPIGTEAFF. In nucleotides, the CDR3 is TGTGCCAGCAGCTCCCCGATTGGCACTGAAGCTTTCTTT.